This T cell receptor (beta chain) appears in the sequencing data of a study of blood T cell repertoires in COVID-19. Study at large: Sites in the United States, Italy and Spain provided acute and convalescent COVID-19 samples. In each case, the material was cDNA or gDNA derived from T cells, B-cell-depleted T cells, or PBMCs.

As originally analysed: Reference gene primer amplification in the assay estimated nucleated cell counts. Some clones are missing from TCRdb's copy, which holds only in-frame ones; the method was immunoSEQ multiplex PCR. Clone size and the V and J calls come from that table; the DNA yielded D and trimming. The sample lists under 65,000 clones, approximately 80% occurring once. Trimming shortened V by 3 bases and J by 6 bases, and 9 bases separated the two germline ends. CDR3 length: 13 amino acids. Germline assignment: CDR1 SNHLY and CDR2 FYNNEI. It was during active infection that Seattle patients were enrolled and then longitudinally followed.

This receptor was identified in a man aged 55 to 70 with COVID-19, enrolled during active disease. Sequencing input: peripheral blood. The chain joins TRBV2 to TRBJ2-1; D not resolved. CDR3 loop: CASSDRPINEQFF. The CDR3 region has the DNA TGTGCCAGCAGTGACAGGCCCATCAATGAGCAGTTCTTC.